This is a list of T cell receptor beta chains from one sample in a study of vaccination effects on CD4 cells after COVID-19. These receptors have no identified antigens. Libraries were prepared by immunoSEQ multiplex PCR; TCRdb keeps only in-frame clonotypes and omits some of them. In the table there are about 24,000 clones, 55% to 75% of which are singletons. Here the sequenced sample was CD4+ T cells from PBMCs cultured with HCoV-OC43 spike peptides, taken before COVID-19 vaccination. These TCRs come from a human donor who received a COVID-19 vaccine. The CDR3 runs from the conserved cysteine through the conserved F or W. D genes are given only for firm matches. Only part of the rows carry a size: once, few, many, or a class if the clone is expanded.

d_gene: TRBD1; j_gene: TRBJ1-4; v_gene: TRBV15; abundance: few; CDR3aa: CATSRESGTGAEKLFF; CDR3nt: TGTGCCACCAGCAGAGAGTCAGGGACAGGGGCGGAAAAACTGTTTTTT
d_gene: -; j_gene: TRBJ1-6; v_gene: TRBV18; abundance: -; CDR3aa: CASSSYRGSSYNSPLHF; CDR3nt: TGTGCCAGCTCATCGTACCGAGGGAGCTCCTATAATTCACCCCTCCACTTT
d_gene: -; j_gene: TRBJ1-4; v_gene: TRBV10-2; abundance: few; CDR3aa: CASSDTGMTGEKLFF; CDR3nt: TGCGCCAGCAGTGATACAGGGATGACTGGTGAAAAACTGTTTTTT
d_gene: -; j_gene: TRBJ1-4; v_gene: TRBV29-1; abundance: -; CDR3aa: CSATGPGGEKLFF; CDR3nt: TGCAGCGCAACAGGGCCGGGAGGGGAAAAACTGTTTTTT
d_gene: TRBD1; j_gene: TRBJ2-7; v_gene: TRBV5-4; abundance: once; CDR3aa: CASSLVSGGWSSYEQYF; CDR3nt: TGTGCCAGCAGCTTGGTCTCAGGGGGCTGGAGCTCCTACGAGCAGTACTTC
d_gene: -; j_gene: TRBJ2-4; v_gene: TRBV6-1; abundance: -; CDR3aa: CASSETRSGNIQYF; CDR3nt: TGTGCCAGCAGTGAGACTCGGTCAGGGAACATTCAGTACTTC
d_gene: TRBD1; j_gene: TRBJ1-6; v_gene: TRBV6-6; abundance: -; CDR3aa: CASSYRQGRDSPLHF; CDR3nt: TGTGCCAGCAGTTACCGACAGGGGCGGGATTCACCCCTCCACTTT
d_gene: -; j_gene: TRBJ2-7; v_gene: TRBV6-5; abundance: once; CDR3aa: CASNRGGATYEQYF; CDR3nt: TGTGCCAGCAACCGCGGCGGGGCTACCTACGAGCAGTACTTC
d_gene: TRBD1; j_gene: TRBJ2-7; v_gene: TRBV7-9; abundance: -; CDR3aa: CASSLAGQGFGQYF; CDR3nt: TGTGCCAGCAGCTTAGCGGGACAGGGGTTTGGGCAGTACTTC
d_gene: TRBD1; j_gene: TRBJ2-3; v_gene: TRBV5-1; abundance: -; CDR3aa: CASSLGQGATDTQYF; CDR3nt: TGCGCCAGCAGCTTGGGACAGGGCGCCACAGATACGCAGTATTTT
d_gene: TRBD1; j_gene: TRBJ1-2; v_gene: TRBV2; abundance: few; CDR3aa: CASSPYGTDGYTF; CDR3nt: TGTGCCAGCAGCCCATACGGGACAGATGGCTACACCTTC
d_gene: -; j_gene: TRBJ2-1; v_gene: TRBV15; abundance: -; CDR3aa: CATSRDLEGASEQFF; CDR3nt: TGTGCCACCAGCAGAGATCTGGAGGGGGCTAGTGAGCAGTTCTTC
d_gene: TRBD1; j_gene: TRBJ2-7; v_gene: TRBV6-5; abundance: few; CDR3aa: CASRGTGFREQYF; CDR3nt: TGTGCCAGCAGGGGGACAGGGTTCAGGGAGCAGTACTTC
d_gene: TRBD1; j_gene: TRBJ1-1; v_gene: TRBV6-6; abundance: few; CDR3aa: CASSLQGTAEAFF; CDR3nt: TGTGCCAGCAGTCTACAGGGGACCGCTGAAGCTTTCTTT
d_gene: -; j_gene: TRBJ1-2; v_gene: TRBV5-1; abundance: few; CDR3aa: CASSREQSIYGYTF; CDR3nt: TGCGCCAGCAGCCGTGAACAGTCAATCTATGGCTACACCTTC
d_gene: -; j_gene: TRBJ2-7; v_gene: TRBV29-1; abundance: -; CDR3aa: CSVEGGPLRGEQYF; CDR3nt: TGCAGCGTTGAGGGGGGTCCTCTTAGAGGGGAGCAGTACTTC
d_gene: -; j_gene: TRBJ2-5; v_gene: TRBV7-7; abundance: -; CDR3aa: CASSVGRVVGKETQYF; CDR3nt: TGTGCCAGCAGCGTAGGTCGTGTTGTTGGAAAAGAGACCCAGTACTTC
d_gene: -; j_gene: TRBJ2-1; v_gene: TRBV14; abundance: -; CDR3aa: CASSQYNEQFF; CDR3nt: TGTGCCAGCAGCCAGTACAATGAGCAGTTCTTC
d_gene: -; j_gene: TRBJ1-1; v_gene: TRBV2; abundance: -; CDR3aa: CASSVDRPMGAEAFF; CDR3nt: TGTGCCAGCAGCGTTGACAGGCCTATGGGGGCTGAAGCTTTCTTT
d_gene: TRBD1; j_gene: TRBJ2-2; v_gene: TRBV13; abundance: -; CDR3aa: CASSDREWNTGELFF; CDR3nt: TGTGCCAGCAGTGACAGGGAATGGAACACCGGGGAGCTGTTTTTT
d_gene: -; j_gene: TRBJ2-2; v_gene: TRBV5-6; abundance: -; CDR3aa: CASSLPGNTGELFF; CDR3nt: TGTGCCAGCAGCTTGCCCGGGAACACCGGGGAGCTGTTTTTT
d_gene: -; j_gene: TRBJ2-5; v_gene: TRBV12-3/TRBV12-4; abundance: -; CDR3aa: CASTDSGGTQYF; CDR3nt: TGTGCCAGCACCGACTCCGGAGGGACCCAGTACTTC
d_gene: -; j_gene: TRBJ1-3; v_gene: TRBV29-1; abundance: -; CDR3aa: CSVDSGNTIYF; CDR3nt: TGCAGCGTTGATTCCGGAAACACCATATATTTT
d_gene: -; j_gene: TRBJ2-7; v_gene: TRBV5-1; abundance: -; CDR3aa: CASRPQGLSYEQYF; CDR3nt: TGCGCCAGCAGGCCCCAGGGATTATCCTACGAGCAGTACTTC
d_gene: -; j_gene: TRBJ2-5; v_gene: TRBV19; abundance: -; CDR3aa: CASSIGHWRAETQYF; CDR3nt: TGTGCCAGTAGTATAGGGCACTGGAGGGCAGAGACCCAGTACTTC
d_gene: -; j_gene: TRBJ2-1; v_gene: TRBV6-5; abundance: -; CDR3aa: CASSYLYTSDEQFF; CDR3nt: TGTGCCAGCAGTTACCTCTATACTAGTGATGAGCAGTTCTTC
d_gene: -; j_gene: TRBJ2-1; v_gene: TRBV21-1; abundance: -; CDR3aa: CASSRLGDFIRLNNEQFF; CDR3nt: TGTGCCAGCAGCCGTCTAGGGGATTTTATACGACTAAACAATGAGCAGTTCTTC
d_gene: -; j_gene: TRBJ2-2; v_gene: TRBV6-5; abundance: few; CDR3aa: CASRPRRAGELFF; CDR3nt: TGTGCCAGCAGGCCTCGCAGGGCCGGGGAGCTGTTTTTT
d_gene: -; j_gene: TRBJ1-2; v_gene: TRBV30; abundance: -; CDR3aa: CAWSISGYGYTF; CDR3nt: TGTGCCTGGAGTATTTCGGGTTATGGCTACACCTTC
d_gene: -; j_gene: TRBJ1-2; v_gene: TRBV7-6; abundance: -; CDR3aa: CASSLCKLPYGYTF; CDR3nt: TGTGCCAGCAGCTTATGTAAGCTCCCCTATGGCTACACCTTC
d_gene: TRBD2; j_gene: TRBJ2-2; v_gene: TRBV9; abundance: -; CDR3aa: CASSVDLRGGYTGELFF; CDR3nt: TGTGCCAGCAGCGTAGACTTGCGGGGGGGATACACCGGGGAGCTGTTTTTT
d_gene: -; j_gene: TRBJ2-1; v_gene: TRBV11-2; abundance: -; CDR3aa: CASSLIASFDEQFF; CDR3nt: TGTGCCAGCAGCTTAATAGCTAGCTTCGATGAGCAGTTCTTC
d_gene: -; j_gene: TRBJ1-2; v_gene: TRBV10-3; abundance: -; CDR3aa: CAISESQGNYGYTF; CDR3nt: TGTGCCATCAGTGAGTCCCAGGGGAACTATGGCTACACCTTC
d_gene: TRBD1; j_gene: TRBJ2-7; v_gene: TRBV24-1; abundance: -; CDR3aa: CATSDPGQAAYEQYF; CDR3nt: TGTGCCACCAGTGATCCGGGACAGGCTGCCTACGAGCAGTACTTC
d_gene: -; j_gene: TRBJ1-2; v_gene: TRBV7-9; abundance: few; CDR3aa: CASSLAGGPSYGYTF; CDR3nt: TGTGCCAGCAGCTTAGCGGGGGGGCCGAGCTATGGCTACACCTTC